The rows below give T cell receptor beta chains drawn from one sample of a study of monozygotic twins with inflammatory bowel disease. One entry per CDR3 protein, without DNA, is what TCRdb gives after re-calling the 5' RACE reads. The listing records hundreds of thousands of distinct CDR3 sequences. The source material was blood. These receptors originate from a human donor with ulcerative colitis or Crohn's disease, or a healthy co-twin of an affected twin (not recorded which). The CDR3 runs from the conserved cysteine through the conserved F or W.

TRBV7-9	TRBJ2-1	CASSSSPGQGSHRGSYNEQFF
TRBV6-5	TRBJ1-6	CASWTYNNSPLHF
TRBV4-2	TRBJ2-6	CASSRVSGTANSGANVLTF
TRBV6-1	TRBJ2-5	CASIERGGAPGTQYF
TRBV2	TRBJ2-2	CASSHRRGTTGELFF
TRBV30	TRBJ1-2	CAWSVGWIYGYTF
TRBV5-1	TRBJ2-7	CASSLARDRSDEQYF
TRBV18	TRBJ1-1	CASSPMNRGEAFF
TRBV27	TRBJ1-6	CASSPTGLHSPLHF
TRBV27	TRBJ1-5	CASSFGPRGGNQPQHF
TRBV5-6	TRBJ2-2	CASRWGKTGELFF
TRBV7-7	TRBJ2-7	CASSLEFSYEQYF
TRBV3-1	TRBJ1-5	CASGWTGSNQPQHF
TRBV5-1	TRBJ2-1	CASRQGEEQFF
TRBV5-1	TRBJ2-1	CASKVRAGGPYNEQFF
TRBV7-2	TRBJ1-6	CASSLGSGTNSPLHF
TRBV5-1	TRBJ1-1	CASSLVKGSGTEAFF
TRBV6-5	TRBJ1-5	CASSYETGGWQPQHF
TRBV7-2	TRBJ2-3	CASSLFSGQGPDTQYF
TRBV7-2	TRBJ2-3	CASSRWEGASRDTQYF
TRBV20-1	TRBJ2-7	CSAPGLALYEQYF
TRBV10-3	TRBJ2-5	CAIRNSGSQETQYF
TRBV15	TRBJ2-7	CATSIRQGGYEQYF
TRBV6-1	TRBJ2-5	CASSTTSLGLSETQYF
TRBV20-1	TRBJ1-2	CSARGDTTNYGYTF
TRBV9	TRBJ1-1	CASSVYGETEAFF
TRBV7-2	TRBJ1-2	CASSPLAGLNGYTF
TRBV6-2/TRBV6-3	TRBJ2-2	CASSLAGGGIGELFF
TRBV20-1	TRBJ2-1	CSAGGPHVAGNEQFF
TRBV12-5	TRBJ2-1	CASALLRSSYNEQFF
TRBV6-5	TRBJ2-5	CASSHRTRMGETQYF
TRBV7-3	TRBJ2-5	CASSLTPRGGRETQYF
TRBV15	TRBJ1-4	CATSPSDWTGVNEKLFF
TRBV6-1	TRBJ2-2	CASGSDRANTGELFF
TRBV24-1	TRBJ2-4	CATSDSTTGAKNIQYF
TRBV4-1	TRBJ2-1	CASSGKEGLLADEQFF
TRBV11-2	TRBJ2-3	CASSFLGTSGSVTDTQYF
TRBV5-4	TRBJ1-1	CASSLKDFEAFF
TRBV5-1	TRBJ2-5	CASSFERDQPKETQYF
TRBV12-3/TRBV12-4	TRBJ1-1	CASSLVAGTGTEAFF
TRBV20-1	TRBJ2-5	CSAIDRDKETQYF
TRBV5-6	TRBJ2-7	CASSLGQVYSEQYF
TRBV12-3/TRBV12-4	TRBJ2-3	CASTAMSMYADTQYF
TRBV5-1	TRBJ1-1	CASFPGQGHTEAFF
TRBV19	TRBJ1-2	CASSIAPGSGYTF
TRBV30	TRBJ2-2	CAWRLADHTGELFF
TRBV7-2	TRBJ1-2	CASSYDPSRKNYGYTF
TRBV7-9	TRBJ2-5	CASSTPGTQQETQYF
TRBV5-5	TRBJ1-4	CASSANTGAEGKLFF
TRBV5-1	TRBJ2-1	CASSGVAGDPRGEQFF
TRBV5-1	TRBJ2-5	CASSPAHGEETQYF
TRBV18	TRBJ2-3	CASSPLTPGGTDTQYF
TRBV12-3/TRBV12-4	TRBJ2-3	CASSLGLAGKNTQYF